The 14 T cell receptor beta chains below were found in one sample sequenced in a study of T cell clones after liver transplantation. The protocol was immunoSEQ multiplex PCR, while the TCRdb copy is restricted to in-frame clones and leaves out a portion. This table has about 75,000 clones, around 84% appearing once. Material: CD4+ T cells from blood, obtained less than 50 months after liver transplant. Source of these receptors: a human patient who received a liver transplant. T cells may partly derive from the graft donor.

This clone appeared a single time. The rearrangement uses TRBV19 and TRBJ2-7; 7 nucleotides align to TRBD1. The CDR3 spans 14 residues. CDR1 and CDR2 from the germline V gene are LNHDA and SQIVND (reference sequence). The V gene end was trimmed by 7 bases and the J gene end by 3 bases; junction bases not matched to a gene: 9. The CDR3 coding sequence is TGTGCCAGTACTCCGGGACAGCACAACTACGAGCAGTACTTC. Translating it yields CASTPGQHNYEQYF.

CDR3 DNA sequence: TGTGCCAGCAGCATCAGGGTGGGGGATGGGGAAGAGACCCAGTACTTC. This encodes CASSIRVGDGEETQYF. This rearrangement joins TRBV11-2 to TRBJ2-5, with D tentatively TRBD1 or TRBD2 (5 bases each). Germline V CDR1 and CDR2: SGHAT, FQNNGV. The CDR3 extends over 16 amino acids. V gave up 5 bases and J gave up 3 bases, with 19 bases separating them.

The genes are TRBV11-3 and TRBJ2-1; TRBD1 might be the D (8 bases). Trimming cost V 5 bases and J 9 bases, with 17 bases left between them. Per germline, CDR1 SGHNT and CDR2 YENEEA. The CDR3 has 14 residues. In DNA, the CDR3 is TGTGCCAGCAGCGGGACCACAGGGGGGGGTGAGCAGTTCTTC. Translation: CASSGTTGGGEQFF.

The V gene is TRBV28, the J gene TRBJ2-5, with D perhaps being TRBD1 or TRBD2 (7 bases each). The CDR3 is made up of 15 amino acids. V shed 7 bases and J shed 5 bases, with 20 bases lying between them. The germline CDR1 and CDR2 sequences are MDHEN and SYDVKM. The CDR3 loop is CASNTPQGGRETQYF. The CDR3, as DNA: TGTGCCAGCAATACACCCCAGGGGGGGAGGGAGACCCAGTACTTC.

The chain carries TRBV5-4 and TRBJ1-4, with D perhaps matching TRBD1 (5 bases). V lost 0 bases, J lost 7 bases, and 10 bases lay in between. The CDR3 has 14 amino acids. Germline assignment: CDR1 SGHNT and CDR2 YYREEE (reference sequence). CDR3 loop: CASSLDQGGEKLFF. The CDR3 region has the DNA TGTGCCAGCAGCTTGGACCAGGGTGGTGAAAAACTGTTTTTT.

This chain connects TRBV11-2 to TRBJ2-1, with 14 nucleotides matching TRBD2. The CDR3 extends over 17 amino acids. V was clipped by 2 bases and J by 7 bases; unmatched bases: 7. Germline CDR1 is SGHAT and CDR2 is FQNNGV. CDR3: CASSLPTGTSGRNEQFF. The CDR3 DNA follows: TGTGCCAGCAGCTTACCAACCGGGACTAGCGGGAGAAATGAGCAGTTCTTC.

The genes are TRBV5-1 and TRBJ2-1, with D hard to call. Trimming stripped 3 bases from V and 9 bases from J, with 16 bases between. The germline CDR1 and CDR2 sequences are SGHRS and YFSETQ. CDR3 size: 14 residues. CDR3 amino acids: CASSYTPEVGEQFF. Written as DNA, the CDR3 is TGCGCCAGCAGCTACACCCCCGAGGTCGGTGAGCAGTTCTTC. Using reference TRBV5-1 and TRBJ2-1 for the parts outside the CDR3, the full variable domain is KAGVTQTPRYLIKTRGQQVTLSCSPISGHRSVSWYQQTPGQGLQFLFEYFSETQRNKGNFPGRFSGRQFSNSRSEMNVSTLELGDSALYLCASSYTPEVGEQFFGPGTRLTVL.

This chain uses TRBV27 with TRBJ1-5, with a possible D match to TRBD1 (6 bases). Between the trimmed V and J ends, which lost 2 bases and 3 bases, there was a span of 11 bases. CDR3 length equals 15 residues. Germline V lookup: CDR1 MNHEY, CDR2 SMNVEV (reference sequence). This CDR3 is CASSLNRALNQPQHF. CDR3 coding DNA: TGTGCCAGCAGTTTAAACAGGGCCCTCAATCAGCCCCAGCATTTT.

V is TRBV10-3 and J is TRBJ2-7, with D possibly TRBD2 on 5 matching bases. The V gene's germline CDR1 is ENHRY and CDR2 SYGVKD. The V gene lost 6 bases and the J gene lost 2 bases, with 17 bases spanning the gap. This CDR3 comprises 15 residues. The CDR3 nucleotides read TGTGCCATCAGAGACGGGATCGGCGGTCCCTACGAGCAGTACTTC. Its protein is CAIRDGIGGPYEQYF.

The V gene is TRBV6-6, the J gene TRBJ2-1; D not certain. The CDR3 has 13 amino acids. V gave up 2 bases and J gave up 9 bases, with 11 bases separating them. CDR1 and CDR2 from the germline V gene are MNHNY and SVGAGI (reference sequence). CDR3 sequence: CASSYGVGSEQFF. CDR3 nucleotides: TGTGCCAGCAGTTACGGTGTGGGCAGTGAGCAGTTCTTC.

The chain couples TRBV19 to TRBJ1-2; weak D call: TRBD1 (5 bases). V was pared by 5 bases and J by 8 bases, with 27 bases between. CDR3 length: 17 amino acids. Per the germline V gene, CDR1 is LNHDA and CDR2 is SQIVND (reference sequence). The CDR3 DNA reads as TGTGCCAGTAGTTCCGACAGACAGACAACCCTAAGGTACGGCTACACCTTC. It yields the protein CASSSDRQTTLRYGYTF.

In its sample, this clone was seen once. This chain connects TRBV6-6 to TRBJ2-7; TRBD2 aligns across 12 bases. From germline, CDR1 is MNHNY and CDR2 SVGAGI (reference sequence). The CDR3 totals 15 residues. Trimming at V came to 6 bases and at J to 2 bases, leaving 5 bases not matched to a gene. CDR3 nucleotide sequence: TGTGCCAGCAGATCGTCTAGCGGGGGGGCCTACGAGCAGTACTTC. Amino acid sequence: CASRSSSGGAYEQYF.

With respect to this clone: Other DNA sequences in the same sample also yield this CDR3. This rearrangement joins TRBV7-2 to TRBJ2-5; TRBD2 matches 12 bases. This CDR3 region has 15 residues. Germline trimming cut 5 bases from V and 2 bases from J; bases unmatched to any gene: 3. Germline V lookup: CDR1 SGHTA, CDR2 FQGNSA. The CDR3 DNA reads as TGTGCCAGCAGCCTCGGACTAGCGGGGCAAGAGACCCAGTACTTC. Translating gives CASSLGLAGQETQYF.

The chain employs TRBV10-3 and TRBJ2-5, with 7 bases lining up with TRBD1. The germline CDR1 and CDR2 sequences are ENHRY and SYGVKD. The CDR3 is 14 amino acids. V gave up 6 bases and J gave up 5 bases; unmatched junction bases: 9. CDR3 nucleotide sequence: TGTGCCATCAGGAGACAGGGCGTGGAGGAGACCCAGTACTTC. It yields the protein CAIRRQGVEETQYF.